This TCR beta chain emerged from a study of neurological immune-mediated disorders. TCRdb re-called the 5' RACE reads through MiXCR, storing one row per CDR3 protein. Of more than 50,000 distinct CDR3 sequences listed, 3% to 4% are singletons. Unsorted libraries were generated from 2 million PBMCs. These cells had been stored in RNAlater at -80 C. This clonotype was picked up many times. The CDR3 sequence is 13 residues long. Trimming removed 2 bases from V and 0 bases from J, with 5 bases in between. Germline V gene data show CDR1 as SGHRS and CDR2 as YFSETQ. Input material: PBMCs. V is TRBV5-1 and J is TRBJ1-1; the D is unclear. The receptor was isolated from a woman aged 45-65 years with multiple sclerosis. The DNA for the CDR3 is TGCGCCAGCAGCTTAGAGATGAACACTGAAGCTTTCTTT. Translating gives CASSLEMNTEAFF.